Shown below are 5 T cell receptor beta chains from a single sample sequenced in a study of blood T cell repertoires in COVID-19. Clones were read by immunoSEQ multiplex PCR, and TCRdb kept only the in-frame ones, dropping some. The table includes 250,000 to 300,000 clones, approximately 91% detected once. The material sequenced was peripheral blood. These receptors were collected from a woman in her 30s with COVID-19, enrolled during active disease.

The J gene is TRBJ1-6, the V gene TRBV27, with unresolved D. The ends were cut back, 6 bases at V and 9 bases at J, with 18 bases in the middle. The CDR3 has 15 amino acids. Germline values: CDR1 MNHEY, CDR2 SMNVEV (reference sequence). CDR3 protein: CASRNTLGGSSPLHF. The CDR3 coding sequence is TGTGCCAGCAGGAATACCCTGGGAGGTAGTTCACCCCTCCACTTT.

The V gene is TRBV5-4, the J gene TRBJ1-5, with D hard to call. This CDR3 is 15 amino acids long. Trimming pared 4 bases from V and 3 bases from J, leaving 14 bases between. The V gene's germline CDR1 is SGHNT and CDR2 YYREEE (reference sequence). The CDR3 nucleotides read TGTGCCAGCAGCCGATCCCGAGGGCCCAATCAGCCCCAGCATTTT. It is translated as CASSRSRGPNQPQHF.

V usage is TRBV24-1 and J usage is TRBJ1-5, with D possibly TRBD1 on 5 matching bases. CDR3 length equals 16 residues. The ends were cut back, 4 bases at V and 1 base at J, with 13 bases in the middle. Germline V gives CDR1 KGHDR, CDR2 SFDVKD. CDR3 amino acids: CATSDPRERSNQPQHF. CDR3 DNA sequence: TGTGCCACCAGTGACCCCAGGGAAAGAAGCAATCAGCCCCAGCATTTT.

The genes are TRBV28 and TRBJ1-2; no reliable D call. The length of the CDR3 is 15 residues. Trimming cost V 2 bases and J 6 bases, with 16 bases left between them. Germline-derived CDR1 and CDR2 are MDHEN and SYDVKM. CDR3 residues: CASSLPINSNDGYTF. CDR3 DNA sequence: TGTGCCAGCAGTTTACCGATCAACAGTAATGATGGCTACACCTTC.

CDR3 sequence reads: CSVSSGRAASREQFF. DNA of the CDR3: TGCAGCGTCTCTAGCGGGAGGGCCGCTTCACGCGAGCAGTTCTTC. V is TRBV29-1 and J is TRBJ2-1, with 12 positions matching TRBD2. Per the germline V gene, CDR1 is SQVTM and CDR2 is ANQGSEA. Trimming cost V 6 bases and J 10 bases; bases outside gene matches: 13. CDR3 length: 15 residues.